The sequence of this T cell receptor (beta chain) was determined in a study of response to subunit inactivated influenza vaccine. Whole-study findings and limits: The study's authors posited that every seasonal influenza vaccination enlists few new T cells.

Each CDR3 protein is one row after TCRdb ran MiXCR on the RT-PCR reads. The sample has over 650,000 distinct CDR3 sequences, roughly 20% seen once; the top ten hold 11%. The CDR3 is 14 amino acids. Germline V gene sequence: CDR1 GTSNPN, CDR2 SVGIG (reference sequence). Trimming pared 1 base from V and 2 bases from J, leaving 9 bases between. This clonotype was observed a few times. What it binds is unknown. The V call is TRBV30, the J call TRBJ1-5; D gene unclear. This receptor was taken from a man between 50 and 59 years old who received an inactivated influenza vaccine. Specimen: PBMCs from blood, collected 5 to 6 days after vaccination. As DNA, the CDR3 is TGTGCCTGGAGTGGCTTGGGTGGCAATCAGCCCCAGCATTTT. Its protein is CAWSGLGGNQPQHF. The entire variable domain, with the rest obtained from reference TRBV30 and TRBJ1-5, is as follows: SQTIHQWPATLVQPVGSPLSLECTVEGTSNPNLYWYRQAAGRGLQLLFYSVGIGQISSEVPQNLSASRPQDRQFILSSKKLLLSDSGFYLCAWSGLGGNQPQHFGDGTRLSIL.